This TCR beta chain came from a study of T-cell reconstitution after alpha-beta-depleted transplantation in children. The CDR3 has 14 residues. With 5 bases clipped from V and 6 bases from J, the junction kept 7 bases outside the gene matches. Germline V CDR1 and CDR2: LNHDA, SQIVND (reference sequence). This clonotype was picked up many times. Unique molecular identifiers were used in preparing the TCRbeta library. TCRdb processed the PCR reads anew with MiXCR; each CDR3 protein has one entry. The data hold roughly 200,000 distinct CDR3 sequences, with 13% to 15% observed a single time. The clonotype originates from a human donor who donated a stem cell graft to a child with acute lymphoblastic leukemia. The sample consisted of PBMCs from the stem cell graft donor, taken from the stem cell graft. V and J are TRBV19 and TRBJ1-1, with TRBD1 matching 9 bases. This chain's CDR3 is CASSPVRDRAEAFF. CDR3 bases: TGTGCCAGTAGTCCCGTCCGGGACAGGGCTGAAGCTTTCTTT.